A selection of T cell receptor beta chains follows, all from one sample in a study of cytomegalovirus exposure and HLA in healthy donors. The repertoire was sequenced with immunoSEQ multiplex PCR; TCRdb's copy has only in-frame clones and lacks some. This table has 70,000 to 90,000 clones, around 84% appearing once. Sample: PBMCs. The receptors come from a man in his sixties or seventies in good health and CMV-seropositive. The conserved cysteine and the conserved F or W are not part of the CDR3 here. The order of the fields is J gene, V gene, CDR3 protein.

TRBJ1-1 TRBV29-1 SVVQGNTEAF
TRBJ2-3 TRBV9 ASSVALAGGTQY
TRBJ1-1 TRBV7-6 ASSSAENTEAF
TRBJ2-5 TRBV1 TSSQPFGASGNRETQY
TRBJ2-3 TRBV10-3 AISERTGGSDTQY
TRBJ2-7 TRBV28 AITSGFGYEQY
TRBJ1-2 TRBV19 ASSIASGGDYGYT
TRBJ2-7 TRBV30 AWSSGVPYEQY
TRBJ2-5 TRBV7-3 ASSFQRGETQY
TRBJ2-6 TRBV5-8 ASSLAGTGANVLT
TRBJ2-7 TRBV10-3 AISELLRGHEQY
TRBJ1-2 TRBV21-1 ASSIQGAGGYT
TRBJ1-6 TRBV11-1 ASSLHQGANSPLH
TRBJ1-2 TRBV6-5 ASSDSGQGRGGYT
TRBJ1-3 TRBV11-1 ASSPYEGNTIY
TRBJ2-7 TRBV19 ASSMSQVDTYEQY
TRBJ1-2 TRBV29-1 SVDNRGSLLDGYT
TRBJ1-1 TRBV29-1 SVARTGLNTEAF
TRBJ2-3 TRBV21-1 ASSKAAKGSSTDTQY
TRBJ2-7 TRBV6-6 ASLAGGPPYEQY
TRBJ1-2 TRBV19 ASSRARDTFGYT
TRBJ1-1 TRBV6-1 ASSPGQGKNTEAF
TRBJ1-2 TRBV7-9 ASRRTGGDGYT
TRBJ1-4 TRBV27 ASSLYPGPTNEKLF
TRBJ2-3 TRBV10-2 ASSDTSGGSTDTQY
TRBJ2-3 TRBV5-1 ASSLGTATDTQY
TRBJ1-5 TRBV10-3 ASRDRDQPQH
TRBJ2-7 TRBV11-2 ASRRQGDYEQY
TRBJ1-3 TRBV28 ASGGSLGTGGNSGNTIY